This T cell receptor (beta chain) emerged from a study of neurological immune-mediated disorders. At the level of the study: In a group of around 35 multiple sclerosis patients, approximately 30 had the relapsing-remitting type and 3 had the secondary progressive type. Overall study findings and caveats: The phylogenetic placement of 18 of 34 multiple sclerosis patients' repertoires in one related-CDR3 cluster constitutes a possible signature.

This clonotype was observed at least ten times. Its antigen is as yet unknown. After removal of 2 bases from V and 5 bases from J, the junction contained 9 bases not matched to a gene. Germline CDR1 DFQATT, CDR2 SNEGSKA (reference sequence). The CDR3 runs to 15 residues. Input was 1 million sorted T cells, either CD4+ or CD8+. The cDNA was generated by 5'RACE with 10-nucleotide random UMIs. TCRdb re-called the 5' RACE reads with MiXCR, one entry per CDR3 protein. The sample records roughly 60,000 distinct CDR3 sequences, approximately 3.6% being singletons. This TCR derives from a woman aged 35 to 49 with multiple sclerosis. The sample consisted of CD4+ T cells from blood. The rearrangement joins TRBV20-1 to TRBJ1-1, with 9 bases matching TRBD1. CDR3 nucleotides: TGCAGTGCTAGACCTTTACAGGGGGCATATACTGAAGCTTTCTTT. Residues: CSARPLQGAYTEAFF.